A selection of T cell receptor beta chains follows, all from one sample in a study of regulatory T cells in long-lasting Graves disease. TCRdb processed the multiplex PCR reads anew with MiXCR; each CDR3 protein has one entry. The sample holds fewer than 400,000 distinct CDR3 sequences, less than 25% seen once. This material consisted of peripheral blood mononuclear cells (PBMCs), taken when the disease was refractory, from a patient treated with antithyroid drugs. The receptors were sampled from a female donor with Graves disease. Both conserved end residues are part of each CDR3. The D gene is left open where the match is weak. Expanded clones get a size class; other rows say once, few or many, or leave the size out.

d_gene,j_gene,abundance,v_gene,CDR3aa,CDR3nt
.,TRBJ1-1,.,TRBV7-2,CASSFLSGTEAFF,TGTGCCAGCAGCTTTCTGTCGGGAACTGAAGCTTTCTTT
TRBD1,TRBJ2-5,.,TRBV12-3/TRBV12-4,CASSFMGTGVPQETQYF,TGTGCCAGCAGTTTTATGGGGACAGGGGTCCCCCAAGAGACCCAGTACTTC
.,TRBJ2-7,.,TRBV30,CAWSARGNSYEQYF,TGTGCCTGGAGTGCCCGGGGTAACTCCTACGAGCAGTACTTC
.,TRBJ1-2,.,TRBV10-3,CAISAGDGYTF,TGTGCCATCAGTGCAGGGGATGGCTACACCTTC
.,TRBJ1-2,many,TRBV6-1,CASSPRTRLHGYTF,TGTGCCAGCAGCCCTCGGACCAGGTTGCATGGCTACACCTTC
.,TRBJ2-4,.,TRBV28,CASSLFVGDIQYF,TGTGCCAGCAGTTTATTTGTAGGAGACATTCAGTACTTC
.,TRBJ1-2,many,TRBV30,CAFAGGSGYTF,TGTGCCTTCGCGGGGGGCTCTGGCTACACCTTC
.,TRBJ2-7,few,TRBV7-2,CASSLAGPGLSYEQYF,TGTGCCAGCAGCTTAGCGGGTCCGGGGTTATCCTACGAGCAGTACTTC
.,TRBJ2-7,many,TRBV20-1,CSARGQGLGSGLQPLQYF,TGCAGTGCCAGAGGCCAGGGGCTGGGTAGCGGGCTGCAACCTCTACAGTACTTC
TRBD1,TRBJ2-2,once,TRBV2,CASSELVSQGASTGELFF,TGTGCCAGCAGTGAGTTGGTTTCACAGGGGGCTAGCACCGGGGAGCTGTTTTTT
.,TRBJ2-1,few,TRBV4-3,CASSHANLWSSYNEQFF,TGCGCCAGCAGCCACGCCAATCTGTGGAGCTCCTACAATGAGCAGTTCTTC
TRBD1,TRBJ2-5,few,TRBV19,CASSPRDREETQYF,TGTGCCAGTAGTCCAAGAGACAGGGAAGAGACCCAGTACTTC
TRBD1,TRBJ2-7,.,TRBV11-2,CASSLGGQGLPYEQYF,TGTGCCAGCAGCTTAGGGGGACAGGGGCTGCCCTACGAGCAGTACTTC
.,TRBJ1-4,.,TRBV5-1,CASSVSGSNEKLFF,TGCGCCAGCAGCGTGTCCGGGTCTAATGAAAAACTGTTTTTT
.,TRBJ1-5,.,TRBV30,CAWSSRRTTNQPQHF,TGTGCCTGGAGTTCCCGGAGGACAACCAATCAGCCCCAGCATTTT
TRBD1,TRBJ1-1,few,TRBV12-3/TRBV12-4,CASSPADRESTEAFF,TGTGCCAGCAGTCCCGCGGACAGGGAATCGACTGAAGCTTTCTTT
TRBD2,TRBJ2-3,.,TRBV19,CASSPTSGSTDTQYF,TGTGCCAGTAGTCCCACTAGCGGCAGCACAGATACGCAGTATTTT